This T cell receptor (beta chain) was obtained from a study of T cell responses to AZD1222 COVID-19 vaccine (dated by TCRdb to the early 2020s). Looking at the study overall: TCR sequencing covered 230 or so trial participants: roughly 200 given two doses of AZD1222 and 26 given two doses of MenACWY control vaccine. Trial participants were enrolled by age into 18-55, 56-69 and 70-plus year subgroups, with about 150, 28 and 57 TCR-sequenced participants respectively.

A few counts support this clone. Its antigen target is currently unknown. The record has no base qualities; no much larger clone is one base away. Overall study results and their limits: Nearly half of unique spike-specific TCRs reportedly recognized epitopes outside regions mutated in the B.1.351 and B.1.1.7 variants. Participants were mostly white British, with more females than males. The authors suggested clonal diversity may have been underestimated. Because no day 14 peak-response samples were available, repertoires were characterized only after the peak T cell response. A significant rise in spike-specific TCR breadth and depth was observed after two AZD1222 doses relative to day 0 and relative to MenACWY recipients. CD4 TCRs associated with the vaccine covered the entire spike protein, and the dominant responses were in regions 160-218 and 743-854. The 56-69-year group was small, and its depth increase did not reach significance, likely because of low power. Only five to seven AZD1222 recipients were SARS-CoV-2 seropositive at baseline, limiting conclusions about previously exposed vaccinees.

The intended sense of this specimen's time point label: about 28 days (+/-7) after the second vaccine dose. AZD1222 recipients with second doses at about 4 weeks or about 12 weeks were pooled, because spike-specific TCR depth and breadth did not differ between schedules. Samples from vaccinated people were obtained from the UK trials COV001 and COV002, which included a single-blind randomized controlled phase 2/3 trial of AZD1222 (ChAdOx1 nCoV-19) in healthy adults. For TCRbeta chain sequencing, PBMC samples from trial participants were taken at day 0 and at day 28 after the second dose. The CDR3 regions of human TCRbeta chains were analyzed by immunosequencing. The authors processed their data as follows. TCRs in the repertoires were matched against a reference library of SARS-CoV-2-specific TCRs that had been generated with the MIRA antigen-specificity platform. Breadth was defined as the fraction of unique TCRs that were SARS-CoV-2-associated. Depth was defined as the fraction of total T cells that were SARS-CoV-2-associated. Using the MIRA data, each spike-specific TCR was assigned both to the spike region to which the TCR was reactive and to a CD4 or CD8 class. Log10-transformed breadth and depth values were compared by one-way ANOVA with Sidak's multiple comparisons tests. TCRdb stores this immuneACCESS table with in-frame sequences only. Part of the clones is absent; in the studies checked, under half of the shortfall reflects unresolved V genes, and no reason is known for the rest. For V, J and clone size, that table is used; D and trimming come from the DNA. This sample lists tens of thousands of clones; about nine tenths were detected once. The leading ten clones occupy roughly 25% of the sample.

This TCR derives from an adult who received the AZD1222 COVID-19 vaccine. Sequenced material: peripheral blood, taken 28 days after the second AZD1222 dose.

This receptor has the CDR3 CASSNRGDYGYTF. The DNA is TGTGCCAGCAGTAACAGGGGGGACTATGGCTACACCTTC. Here the chain combines TRBV12-3 or TRBV12-4 and TRBJ1-2; the central 8 bases match TRBD1. The CDR3 numbers 13 residues from cysteine through phenylalanine. CDR3 DNA is the only sequence kept; it has 39 bases, read in frame from the first base. Trimming removed 5 bases from V and 3 bases from J; the gene matches leave 2 bases unexplained.